These T cell receptor beta chains were read from a single sample in a study of glioma-infiltrating T cells. MiXCR, applied by TCRdb to the multiplex PCR reads, yields one record per CDR3 protein. The table records under 200,000 distinct CDR3 sequences, under 55% of them present only once. The specimen sequenced was glioma tissue, nonneoplastic brain tissue, or PBMCs (not recorded which). These receptor sequences come from a human donor with low-grade glioma or glioblastoma, undergoing nonglioma brain surgery, or in good health (not recorded which). Both conserved end residues are part of each CDR3. A D gene is named only where the DNA matches it firmly. A clone size is listed for some rows: how often the clone was seen (once, few, many), or a class if it is expanded.

CDR3 protein: CASSETSGRTEQYF
CDR3 DNA: TGTGCCAGCAGTGAAACTAGCGGGAGGACCGAGCAGTACTTC
D gene: TRBD2
V gene: TRBV6-1
J gene: TRBJ2-7
clone size: many

CDR3 protein: CASSLAYADAEAFF
CDR3 DNA: TGTGCCAGCAGCTTAGCGTACGCGGATGCGGAAGCTTTCTTT
D gene: NA
V gene: TRBV7-2
J gene: TRBJ1-1
clone size: many

CDR3 protein: CASSVSGREQFF
CDR3 DNA: TGTGCCAGCAGTGTTAGCGGGAGAGAGCAGTTCTTC
D gene: TRBD2
V gene: TRBV12-3/TRBV12-4
J gene: TRBJ2-1
clone size: NA

CDR3 protein: CANSSTGPGETQYF
CDR3 DNA: TGTGCCAACAGCTCCACCGGGCCCGGAGAGACCCAGTACTTC
D gene: NA
V gene: TRBV7-3
J gene: TRBJ2-5
clone size: NA

CDR3 protein: CASSEVGGAPGYGYTF
CDR3 DNA: TGTGCCAGCAGTGAAGTCGGGGGAGCCCCTGGATATGGCTACACCTTC
D gene: NA
V gene: TRBV2
J gene: TRBJ1-2
clone size: few

CDR3 protein: CASSYGTGEGYTF
CDR3 DNA: TGTGCCAGCAGTTACGGGACAGGGGAGGGCTACACCTTC
D gene: TRBD1
V gene: TRBV6-6
J gene: TRBJ1-2
clone size: many

CDR3 protein: CASSPTQIGETQYF
CDR3 DNA: TGTGCCAGCAGCCCCACCCAGATAGGGGAGACCCAGTACTTC
D gene: NA
V gene: TRBV2
J gene: TRBJ2-5
clone size: few

CDR3 protein: CSVTISGIRETQYF
CDR3 DNA: TGCAGCGTCACAATTAGCGGGATAAGGGAGACCCAGTACTTC
D gene: TRBD2
V gene: TRBV29-1
J gene: TRBJ2-5
clone size: once

CDR3 protein: CATSDSYYEQYF
CDR3 DNA: TGTGCCACCAGTGATTCCTACTACGAGCAGTACTTC
D gene: NA
V gene: TRBV24-1
J gene: TRBJ2-7
clone size: NA

CDR3 protein: CASSLLARGEQFF
CDR3 DNA: TGTGCCAGCAGTTTATTAGCGCGGGGTGAGCAGTTCTTC
D gene: NA
V gene: TRBV12-3/TRBV12-4
J gene: TRBJ2-1
clone size: many

CDR3 protein: CASSLIRTEAFF
CDR3 DNA: TGTGCCAGCAGTTTGATACGGACTGAAGCTTTCTTT
D gene: NA
V gene: TRBV12-3/TRBV12-4
J gene: TRBJ1-1
clone size: NA

CDR3 protein: CASSDVSAGKKYF
CDR3 DNA: TGTGCCAGCAGTGACGTGTCGGCAGGGAAGAAGTATTTT
D gene: NA
V gene: TRBV6-4
J gene: TRBJ2-3
clone size: NA

CDR3 protein: CASSYEFEQYF
CDR3 DNA: TGTGCCAGCAGTTACGAGTTTGAGCAGTACTTC
D gene: NA
V gene: TRBV6-2/TRBV6-3
J gene: TRBJ2-7
clone size: many

CDR3 protein: CASSYSGLAASYNEQFF
CDR3 DNA: TGTGCCAGCAGTTACTCGGGACTAGCGGCGTCCTACAATGAGCAGTTCTTC
D gene: TRBD2
V gene: TRBV6-2/TRBV6-3
J gene: TRBJ2-1
clone size: many

CDR3 protein: CASSQDNWGGWPFF
CDR3 DNA: TGTGCCAGCAGCCAAGACAACTGGGGAGGGTGGCCGTTCTTC
D gene: TRBD2
V gene: TRBV3-1
J gene: TRBJ2-1
clone size: many

CDR3 protein: CSAYDGQGFVTHGYTF
CDR3 DNA: TGCAGTGCTTACGACGGGCAGGGGTTCGTAACCCATGGCTACACCTTC
D gene: NA
V gene: TRBV20-1
J gene: TRBJ1-2
clone size: many

CDR3 protein: CSAHLNSGISDTQYF
CDR3 DNA: TGCAGTGCTCATCTGAATAGCGGGATATCAGATACGCAGTATTTT
D gene: TRBD2
V gene: TRBV20-1
J gene: TRBJ2-3
clone size: NA

CDR3 protein: CASCCRGQIYGYTF
CDR3 DNA: TGTGCCAGCTGCTGTCGTGGGCAGATCTATGGCTACACCTTC
D gene: NA
V gene: TRBV28
J gene: TRBJ1-2
clone size: many

CDR3 protein: CASSLEGRGGYEQYF
CDR3 DNA: TGTGCCAGCAGCTTAGAGGGCAGGGGTGGTTACGAGCAGTACTTC
D gene: NA
V gene: TRBV11-2
J gene: TRBJ2-7
clone size: NA

CDR3 protein: CAISAQGETQYF
CDR3 DNA: TGTGCCATCAGTGCCCAGGGGGAGACCCAGTACTTC
D gene: NA
V gene: TRBV10-3
J gene: TRBJ2-5
clone size: NA

CDR3 protein: CATRDLGQPQHF
CDR3 DNA: TGTGCCACCAGAGATCTAGGTCAGCCCCAGCATTTT
D gene: NA
V gene: TRBV15
J gene: TRBJ1-5
clone size: NA

CDR3 protein: CATPLDSSTDTQYF
CDR3 DNA: TGTGCCACCCCGCTTGATAGCTCCACAGATACGCAGTATTTT
D gene: NA
V gene: TRBV6-1
J gene: TRBJ2-3
clone size: many

CDR3 protein: CARVPRRDGEQFF
CDR3 DNA: TGTGCCAGAGTGCCCAGAAGAGACGGTGAGCAGTTCTTC
D gene: NA
V gene: TRBV28
J gene: TRBJ2-1
clone size: few

CDR3 protein: CASSTGREWLYF
CDR3 DNA: TGTGCCAGCAGTACCGGGCGAGAATGGCTATACTTC
D gene: NA
V gene: TRBV6-2/TRBV6-3
J gene: TRBJ2-7
clone size: NA

CDR3 protein: CASSPRSGTPPETQYF
CDR3 DNA: TGTGCCAGCAGCCCGCGCTCCGGGACGCCCCCGGAGACCCAGTACTTC
D gene: NA
V gene: TRBV14
J gene: TRBJ2-5
clone size: NA

CDR3 protein: CANSQTSGRTDTQFF
CDR3 DNA: TGTGCCAACTCCCAGACTAGCGGGAGGACAGATACGCAGTTCTTC
D gene: TRBD2
V gene: TRBV2
J gene: TRBJ2-1
clone size: once

CDR3 protein: CSARGVATNEKLFF
CDR3 DNA: TGCAGTGCTAGGGGCGTTGCAACTAATGAAAAACTGTTTTTT
D gene: NA
V gene: TRBV20-1
J gene: TRBJ1-4
clone size: many

CDR3 protein: CATSSLTGTSNEQYF
CDR3 DNA: TGTGCCACCAGCAGCTTAACCGGGACTAGTAACGAGCAGTACTTC
D gene: TRBD2
V gene: TRBV15
J gene: TRBJ2-7
clone size: NA